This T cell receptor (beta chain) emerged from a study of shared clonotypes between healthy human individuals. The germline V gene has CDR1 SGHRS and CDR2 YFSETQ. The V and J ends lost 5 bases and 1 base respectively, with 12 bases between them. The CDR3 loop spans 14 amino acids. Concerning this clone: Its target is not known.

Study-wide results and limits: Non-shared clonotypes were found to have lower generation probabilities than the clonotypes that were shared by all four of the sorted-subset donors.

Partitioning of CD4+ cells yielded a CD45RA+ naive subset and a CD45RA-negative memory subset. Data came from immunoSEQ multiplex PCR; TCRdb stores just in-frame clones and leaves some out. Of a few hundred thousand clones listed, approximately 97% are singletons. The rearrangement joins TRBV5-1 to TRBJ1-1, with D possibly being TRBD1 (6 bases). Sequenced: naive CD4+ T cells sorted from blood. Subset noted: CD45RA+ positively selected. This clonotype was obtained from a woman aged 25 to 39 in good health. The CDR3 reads CASREGGRNTEAFF. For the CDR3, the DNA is TGCGCCAGCAGGGAAGGGGGTAGGAACACTGAAGCTTTCTTT.